The 24 T cell receptor beta chains below were found in one sample sequenced in a study of OX40 agonist ivuxolimab in advanced cancers. The method was immunoSEQ multiplex PCR; TCRdb's version includes in-frame clones alone and lacks a portion of them. The sample has tens of thousands of clones, about 86% seen once; the top ten hold over 25%. Sequencing used CD4+ or CD8+ T cells sorted from blood, obtained in a trial of the OX40 agonist ivuxolimab. The source is an adult with an advanced solid tumor such as melanoma, head and neck, liver or kidney cancer.

This clone showed up just once. The chain combines TRBV7-9 with TRBJ2-5; tentative D call: TRBD1 (5 bases). The V and J ends lost 0 bases and 3 bases respectively, with 11 bases between them. The CDR3 is made up of 15 amino acids. Germline CDR1 SEHNR, CDR2 FQNEAQ (reference sequence). The CDR3 protein is CASSLAPGREETQYF. Here the CDR3 DNA reads TGTGCCAGCAGCTTAGCCCCTGGCAGGGAAGAGACCCAGTACTTC.

The chain is built from TRBV7-2 and TRBJ2-1, with TRBD1 identical over 7 bases. CDR1 SGHTA and CDR2 FQGNSA come from the germline V gene. V lost 2 bases to trimming and J lost 16 bases; unmatched junction nucleotides: 11. The CDR3 loop spans 13 amino acids. The CDR3 sequence: CASSLFSGDSCFF. Written as DNA, the CDR3 is TGTGCCAGCAGCTTATTTTCTGGGGACAGTTGTTTCTTC.

The chain combines TRBV7-9 with TRBJ2-5, with D uncertain. Trimming left V 0 bases short and J 2 bases short, with 10 bases between. CDR1 and CDR2 from the germline V gene are SEHNR and FQNEAQ (reference sequence). The CDR3 contains 15 residues. The CDR3 bases are TGTGCCAGCAGCTTAGCCTTTAGGGCACAAGAGACCCAGTACTTC. Protein: CASSLAFRAQETQYF.

The V and J genes are TRBV7-2 and TRBJ1-2; D gene ambiguous. V lost 5 bases and J lost 0, with 10 bases in between. This CDR3 is built from 14 residues. Per the germline V gene, CDR1 is SGHTA and CDR2 is FQGNSA. CDR3 nucleotides: TGTGCCAGCAGCCTAACCGGGTCTAACTATGGCTACACCTTC. This sequence encodes CASSLTGSNYGYTF. Complete variable domain (other parts from reference TRBV7-2 and TRBJ1-2): GAGVSQSPSNKVTEKGKDVELRCDPISGHTALYWYRQSLGQGLEFLIYFQGNSAPDKSGLPSDRFSAERTGGSVSTLTIQRTQQEDSAVYLCASSLTGSNYGYTFGSGTRLTVV.

This clone was seen a few times. The CDR3 DNA follows: TGTGCCAGCAGTTTAGGTCCCTCTGGAAACACCATATATTTT. The encoded protein is CASSLGPSGNTIYF. This sequence joins TRBV27 and TRBJ1-3; D gene ambiguous. From germline, CDR1 is MNHEY and CDR2 SMNVEV (reference sequence). V lost 2 bases to trimming and J lost 0 bases, with 5 bases between them. This CDR3 spans 14 amino acids.

The chain recombines TRBV4-1 with TRBJ1-4, with D possibly TRBD1 on 6 matching bases. This CDR3 has 15 residues. Germline V gives CDR1 MGHRA, CDR2 YSYEKL. Trimming removed 1 base from V and 0 bases from J, with 6 bases in between. The CDR3 loop reads CASSQGQATNEKLFF. The CDR3 region has the DNA TGCGCCAGCAGCCAAGGACAGGCAACTAATGAAAAACTGTTTTTT.

The V call is TRBV9, the J call TRBJ2-2; 7 nucleotides line up with TRBD2. V was pared by 0 bases and J by 1 base, with 3 bases of the junction left unmatched. There are 16 residues in the CDR3. Germline V lookup: CDR1 SGDLS, CDR2 YYNGEE. The DNA of the CDR3 is TGTGCCAGCAGCGTAGTAGCGGGTGAGAACACCGGGGAGCTGTTTTTT. This translates into CASSVVAGENTGELFF. Using reference TRBV9 and TRBJ2-2 for the parts outside the CDR3, the full variable domain is DSGVTQTPKHLITATGQRVTLRCSPRSGDLSVYWYQQSLDQGLQFLIQYYNGEERAKGNILERFSAQQFPDLHSELNLSSLELGDSALYFCASSVVAGENTGELFFGEGSRLTVL.

The gene calls are TRBV7-9 and TRBJ2-7; 7 nucleotides match TRBD1. In germline, CDR1 is SEHNR, CDR2 FQNEAQ (reference sequence). The CDR3 sequence is 14 residues long. V shed 7 bases, J shed 2 bases, and the junction held 8 bases outside the gene matches. The CDR3, as DNA: TGTGCCAGCACCTTGACAGGGAATCCCTACGAGCAGTACTTC. It specifies CASTLTGNPYEQYF.

The chain links TRBV29-1 to TRBJ2-2; TRBD1 aligns across 9 bases. The CDR3 runs to 14 residues. In germline, CDR1 is SQVTM, CDR2 ANQGSEA. Trimming cost V 2 bases and J 3 bases; bases outside gene matches: 1. The chain's CDR3 is CSVERQGDTGELFF. CDR3 nucleotides: TGCAGCGTTGAACGACAGGGGGACACCGGGGAGCTGTTTTTT.

The chain couples TRBV19 to TRBJ2-7, with TRBD1 matching over 8 bases. The germline gives CDR1 LNHDA, CDR2 SQIVND (reference sequence). The CDR3 totals 14 residues. V trimming: 4 bases; J trimming: 3 bases; junction bases outside the gene matches: 5. The CDR3 loop is CASSTRDRFYEQYF. CDR3 nucleotide sequence: TGTGCCAGTAGTACCCGGGACAGGTTCTACGAGCAGTACTTC.

J is TRBJ2-2 and V is TRBV10-1; weak D call: TRBD2 (6 bases). The germline gives CDR1 WNHNN, CDR2 SYGVQD (reference sequence). Deletions cut 7 bases from V and 5 bases from J, with 11 bases between. The CDR3 has 13 amino acids. The CDR3 spells CASTGDSTGELFF. The DNA for the CDR3 is TGCGCCAGCACGGGGGACTCTACCGGGGAGCTGTTTTTT.

The genes are TRBV5-1 and TRBJ1-1, with D hard to call. V was pared by 2 bases and J by 1 base, with 9 bases between. Germline V gene lookup returns CDR1 SGHRS and CDR2 YFSETQ. The CDR3 covers 14 residues. The CDR3 spells CASSLVHRNTEAFF. The CDR3 region has the DNA TGCGCCAGCAGCTTAGTACACCGGAACACTGAAGCTTTCTTT.

This clone was seen just once. The chain couples TRBV5-1 to TRBJ2-3; 9 bases line up with TRBD2. Losses at the gene ends were 4 bases for V and 4 bases for J; bases not matched to a gene: 19. Germline V CDR1 and CDR2: SGHRS, YFSETQ. This CDR3 spans 19 amino acids. The DNA of the CDR3 is TGCGCCAGCAGCGCCTTCCTTTCGCGGGGGGGCCAAAGGTCAGATACGCAGTATTTT. Protein product: CASSAFLSRGGQRSDTQYF.

This clone was seen once. The chain joins TRBV29-1 to TRBJ2-7; 10 bases are a match to TRBD2. There are 14 residues in the CDR3. With 3 bases clipped from V and 2 bases from J, the junction kept 4 bases outside the gene matches. From germline, CDR1 is SQVTM and CDR2 ANQGSEA. The CDR3 DNA sequence: TGCAGCGTTGACATAGCGGGGGGAACCTACGAGCAGTACTTC. Translation: CSVDIAGGTYEQYF.

J is TRBJ2-7 and V is TRBV2; D gene ambiguous. The CDR3 consists of 13 residues. Germline lookup yields CDR1 SNHLY and CDR2 FYNNEI. With 7 bases removed from V and 2 bases from J, the gap between germline ends came to 12 bases. CDR3 nucleotide sequence: TGTGCCAGCATGGGTCCAGATCCCTACGAGCAGTACTTC. Translating it yields CASMGPDPYEQYF.

The V gene is TRBV6-6, the J gene TRBJ2-3, with TRBD2 matching over 10 bases. Germline V gene lookup returns CDR1 MNHNY and CDR2 SVGAGI (reference sequence). V gave up 4 bases and J gave up 5 bases; unmatched junction bases: 6. This CDR3 spans 15 amino acids. The CDR3: CASSWTSGVRDTQYF. CDR3 DNA: TGTGCCAGCAGTTGGACTAGCGGAGTTCGAGATACGCAGTATTTT.

The chain is built from TRBV19 and TRBJ2-3, with D possibly being TRBD2 (5 bases). Trimming removed 1 base from V and 0 bases from J, with 14 bases in between. Germline CDR1 and CDR2: LNHDA and SQIVND (reference sequence). The CDR3 has 17 amino acids. The CDR3 sequence is CASSIVAQRTSTDTQYF. The CDR3, as DNA: TGTGCCAGTAGTATAGTGGCCCAGCGGACTAGCACAGATACGCAGTATTTT. Looking up the rest from reference TRBV19 and TRBJ2-3 gives the full variable domain: DGGITQSPKYLFRKEGQNVTLSCEQNLNHDAMYWYRQDPGQGLRLIYYSQIVNDFQKGDIAEGYSVSREKKESFPLTVTSAQKNPTAFYLCASSIVAQRTSTDTQYFGPGTRLTVL.

The V and J genes are TRBV7-9 and TRBJ2-7; possible D gene TRBD2, 7 bases. Trimming took 1 base from V and 2 from J, leaving 9 bases between them. Germline loops: CDR1 SEHNR, CDR2 FQNEAQ (reference sequence). The CDR3 is 14 residues long. The CDR3 DNA reads TGTGCCAGCAGCTTAGGGGAGGGGGCCTACGAGCAGTACTTC. The encoded protein is CASSLGEGAYEQYF.

The V gene is TRBV6-4, the J gene TRBJ1-1; the D is unclear. With 0 bases removed from V and 11 bases from J, the gap between germline ends came to 10 bases. Germline V gives CDR1 MRHNA, CDR2 SNTAGT. There are 12 residues in the CDR3. The CDR3 DNA is TGTGCCAGCAGTGACTCGACCGGGGAGGCTTTCTTT. Its protein is CASSDSTGEAFF.

V gene TRBV30 combines with J gene TRBJ2-1; 7 bases map to TRBD1. V lost 0 bases and J lost 3; bases outside the gene matches: 2. In germline, CDR1 is GTSNPN, CDR2 SVGIG (reference sequence). The CDR3 consists of 14 residues. The CDR3 loop reads CAWSVQGSYNEQFF. CDR3 nucleotide sequence: TGTGCCTGGAGTGTACAGGGGAGCTACAATGAGCAGTTCTTC.

This chain uses TRBV6-5 with TRBJ1-5, with D tentatively TRBD1 (6 bases). The CDR3 totals 14 residues. Germline assignment: CDR1 MNHEY and CDR2 SVGAGI. V lost 6 bases to trimming and J lost 3 bases, with 12 bases between them. This CDR3 reads CASSEGGVNQPQHF. The DNA for the CDR3 is TGTGCCAGCAGCGAAGGGGGAGTCAATCAGCCCCAGCATTTT.

The V gene is TRBV27, the J gene TRBJ2-3; no firm D call. Germline V gives CDR1 MNHEY, CDR2 SMNVEV (reference sequence). The germline V and J ends were trimmed by 6 bases and 0 bases, with 7 bases remaining between them. The CDR3 is 13 amino acids. Here the CDR3 reads CASRRPSTDTQYF. DNA for the CDR3: TGTGCCAGCAGGCGCCCTAGCACAGATACGCAGTATTTT.

The chain carries TRBV7-8 and TRBJ2-7, with TRBD1 as a possible D gene (6 bases). CDR1 and CDR2 from the germline V gene are SGHVS and FQNEAQ. V lost 3 bases, J lost 1 base, and 13 bases lay in between. This CDR3 is 15 amino acids long. The CDR3 protein is CASSFTAGQSYEQYF. The CDR3 DNA sequence: TGTGCCAGCAGCTTCACCGCCGGACAGTCCTACGAGCAGTACTTC.

This chain connects TRBV5-1 to TRBJ1-1; unclear D gene. V was shortened by 2 bases and J by 0 bases, with 14 bases between the two germline ends. CDR3 length: 16 amino acids. Germline CDR1 is SGHRS and CDR2 is YFSETQ. In nucleotides, the CDR3 is TGCGCCAGCAGCTTAAGATTGGGCGCCATGAACACTGAAGCTTTCTTT. This gives the protein CASSLRLGAMNTEAFF.